The present TCR beta chain was sequenced within a study of identical twins. Study-wide findings and caveats: The abundant beta clonotypes from cord blood had fewer insertions, and memory repertoires had none of this. Models predicted less out-of-frame TCR alpha sharing in monozygotic twins than was found.

Trimming stripped 7 bases from V and 3 bases from J, with 13 bases between. CDR1 and CDR2 (germline): DFQATT, SNEGSKA (reference sequence). The CDR3 loop spans 13 amino acids. Template switching supplied a universal primer site; unique molecular identifiers were carried on the cDNA. Via MiXCR, TCRdb re-called the 5' RACE reads, giving one row per CDR3 protein. The top ten clones hold about 9% of a sample with approximately 240,000 distinct CDR3 sequences, more than 12% of them seen once. Comment on this clonotype: The target antigen is unknown.

The V call is TRBV20-1, the J call TRBJ1-3, with D perhaps TRBD1 (5 bases). The sequencing sample was made of memory (CD45RO+) T cells sorted from blood. This receptor was obtained from a woman between 18 and 30 years old in good health. Here the CDR3 DNA reads TGCAGTGTTATGGGGGGATTTGGAAACACCATATATTTT. Its translation is CSVMGGFGNTIYF.